This T cell receptor beta chain was sequenced for a study of blood T cells in healthy people across ages (dated by TCRdb to about 2015). Background for the entire study: In model experiments, template switching captured about one uniquely barcoded TCR beta cDNA molecule for every two T cells. Four age groups were formed from the donors: young (average about 16 years), middle-aged (approximately 40), aged (roughly 58) and long-lived (82). To track age-related changes in TCR beta repertoire diversity, the study relied on deep sequencing normalized with unique cDNA molecular identifiers. Two additional independent replicas of 1 million unique cDNA reads from the same blood draw were analyzed for two donors (one aged 18 to 30 and one aged 80 or older). To avoid experimental bias, donors of different ages were spread randomly across the sequencing lanes.

Library method: 5' RACE. TCRdb records Illumina HiSeq 2500 as the sequencer. A second PCR of 7 to 11 cycles was run with a J-beta primer mix and a sample-barcoded 5' primer. A template-switch 5' adaptor carrying 12 random nucleotides introduced a unique molecular identifier onto each TCR beta cDNA molecule. Each sample yielded at least 3 million CDR3-containing paired-end reads. The Mint cDNA synthesis kit, primed by a TRBC-specific oligonucleotide, was used to synthesize first-strand cDNA from all RNA. After uracil-DNA glycosylase treatment, a first 18-cycle PCR used universal primers M1SS and BC2_uni_R on all cDNA. From the authors' description of their analysis: For normalization, 1 million high-quality reads, each with a distinct molecular identifier, were randomly selected from each sample. Instead of being binned into consensus sequences, reads with shared molecular identifiers were discarded. CDR3 identification, clonotype clustering and error correction used MiTCR with a Q25 quality threshold and the strictest error-elimination algorithm. Lower-bound total TCR beta diversity was estimated with a nonparametric unseen species model using Euler transformation. The public reads were reanalyzed by TCRdb: fastp trimming at Q25, MiXCR alignment, in-frame beta chains only. When rows share a CDR3 protein, they turn into one entry using the most common DNA and genes. TCRdb's processing, not the authors', yielded these V and J calls. This sample holds roughly 680,000 distinct CDR3 sequences; approximately 50% were observed only once. The leading ten clones occupy under 35% of the sample.

Reading from cysteine to phenylalanine, the CDR3 counts 14 amino acids. The retained sequence is limited to the CDR3, 42 bases, with the frame set at the first base. CDR1 ENHRY and CDR2 SYGVKD were looked up in the germline V gene. As for this clonotype: Its target antigen remains unknown. A single base separates this from a much larger clone, so it may be a read error.

Donors were a few dozen systemically healthy Caucasian individuals from Russia aged roughly 6 to 90 years. Each donor gave roughly 11 milliliters of peripheral blood, drawn into EDTA-treated Vacutainer tubes. PBMCs were isolated by Ficoll-Paque density-gradient centrifugation, with at least 7 million obtained per sample. Trizol reagent was used to extract total RNA from the PBMCs, yielding at least 5.5 micrograms per sample. The percentages of naive CD45RAhigh/CD27high T cells were determined by flow cytometry on a PBMC aliquot from every donor. Study-level results and caveats: Observed TCR beta diversity per million T cells fell roughly linearly with age, and a significant reduction was already apparent by age around 44. Estimates of total diversity from one million sequenced T cells were regarded as lower bounds and underestimates. Conclusive comparison of naive and antigen-experienced compartments was prevented by the profiling of bulk unsorted PBMCs. Compared with the aged group, the long-lived group had more naive CD4+ T cells, fewer expanded clones and increased TCR diversity, a pattern suggesting age selection. A strong correlation was found between observed TCR beta diversity and the percentage of naive T cells measured by flow cytometry. Donor CMV infection status was unknown, potentially confounding age-related changes in expanded clonotypes.

The chain is made from TRBV10-3 and TRBJ2-1; matching of 5 bases hints at TRBD1 as the D gene. Input material: blood. The TCR was taken from a woman aged 60 to 75 in good health. The DNA reads TGTGCCAGCAGTGAGTCAGGGTCGTACAATGAGCAGTTCTTC. The translation is CASSESGSYNEQFF.